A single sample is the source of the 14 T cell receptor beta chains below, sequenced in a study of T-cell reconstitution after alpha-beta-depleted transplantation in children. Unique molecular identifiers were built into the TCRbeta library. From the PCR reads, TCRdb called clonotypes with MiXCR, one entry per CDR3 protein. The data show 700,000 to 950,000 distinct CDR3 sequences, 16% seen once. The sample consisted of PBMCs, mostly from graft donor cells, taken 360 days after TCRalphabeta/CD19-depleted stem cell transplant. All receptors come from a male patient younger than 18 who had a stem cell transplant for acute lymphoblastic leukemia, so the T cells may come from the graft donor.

CDR3 loop: CATSWDSSYNEQFF. DNA of the CDR3: TGTGCCACCAGCTGGGACAGCTCCTACAATGAGCAGTTCTTC. The rearrangement uses TRBV24-1 and TRBJ2-1; 7 bases match TRBD1. The CDR3 totals 14 residues. J lost 0 bases, V lost 7 bases, and 2 bases had no gene match. The germline V gene has CDR1 KGHDR and CDR2 SFDVKD.

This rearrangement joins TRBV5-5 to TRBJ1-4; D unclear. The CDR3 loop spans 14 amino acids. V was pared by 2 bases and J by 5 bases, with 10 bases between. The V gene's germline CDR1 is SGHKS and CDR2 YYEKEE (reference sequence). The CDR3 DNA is TGTGCCAGCAGCTTCGGGTGGAGGAATGAAAAACTGTTTTTT. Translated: CASSFGWRNEKLFF.

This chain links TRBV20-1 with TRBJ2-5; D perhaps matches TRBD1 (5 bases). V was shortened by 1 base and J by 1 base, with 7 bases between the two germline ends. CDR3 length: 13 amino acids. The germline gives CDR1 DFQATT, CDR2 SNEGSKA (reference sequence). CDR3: CSARVDTQETQYF. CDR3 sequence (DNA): TGCAGTGCTAGAGTGGACACCCAAGAGACCCAGTACTTC.

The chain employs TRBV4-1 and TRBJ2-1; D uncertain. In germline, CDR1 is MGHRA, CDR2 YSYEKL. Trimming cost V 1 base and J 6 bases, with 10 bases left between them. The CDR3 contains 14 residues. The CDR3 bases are TGCGCCAGCAGCCAAGCTTCAATCGTCAATGAGCAGTTCTTC. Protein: CASSQASIVNEQFF.

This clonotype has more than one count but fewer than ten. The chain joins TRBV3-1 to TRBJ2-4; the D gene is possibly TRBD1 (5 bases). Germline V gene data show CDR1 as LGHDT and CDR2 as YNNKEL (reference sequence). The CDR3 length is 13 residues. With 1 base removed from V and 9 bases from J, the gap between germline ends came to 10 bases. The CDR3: CASSQGGYSIQYF. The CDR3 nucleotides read TGTGCCAGCAGCCAAGGGGGCTATAGCATTCAGTACTTC.

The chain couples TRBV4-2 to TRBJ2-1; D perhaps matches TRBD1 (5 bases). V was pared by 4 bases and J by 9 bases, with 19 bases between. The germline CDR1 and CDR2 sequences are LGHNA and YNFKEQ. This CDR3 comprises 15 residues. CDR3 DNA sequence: TGTGCCAGCAGCCCTCAGGGCCCCCTGGGAAGTGAGCAGTTCTTC. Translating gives CASSPQGPLGSEQFF.

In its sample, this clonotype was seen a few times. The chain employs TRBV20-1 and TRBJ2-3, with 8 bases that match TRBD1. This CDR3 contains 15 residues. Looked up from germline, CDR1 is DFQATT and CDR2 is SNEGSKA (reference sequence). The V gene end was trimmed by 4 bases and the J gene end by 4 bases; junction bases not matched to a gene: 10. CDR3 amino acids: CSANNRGSRADTQYF. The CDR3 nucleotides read TGCAGTGCTAATAACAGGGGGTCGCGGGCAGATACGCAGTATTTT.

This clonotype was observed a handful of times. The CDR3 is CATSRDRHHSQETQYF. CDR3 bases: TGTGCCACCAGCAGAGATCGACACCACTCCCAAGAGACCCAGTACTTC. The J gene is TRBJ2-5, the V gene TRBV15; D uncertain. CDR1 is LNHNV, CDR2 YYDKDF, per germline (reference sequence). The CDR3 covers 16 residues. The V gene lost 0 bases and the J gene lost 1 base, with 12 bases spanning the gap.

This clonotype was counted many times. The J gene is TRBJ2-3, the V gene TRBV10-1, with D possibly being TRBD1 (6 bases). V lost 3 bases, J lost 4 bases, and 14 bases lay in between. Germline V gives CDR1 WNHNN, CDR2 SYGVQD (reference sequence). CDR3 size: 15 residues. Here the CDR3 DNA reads TGCGCCAGCAGTGACCCCGGGCAGGGGCCAGATACGCAGTATTTT. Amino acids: CASSDPGQGPDTQYF.

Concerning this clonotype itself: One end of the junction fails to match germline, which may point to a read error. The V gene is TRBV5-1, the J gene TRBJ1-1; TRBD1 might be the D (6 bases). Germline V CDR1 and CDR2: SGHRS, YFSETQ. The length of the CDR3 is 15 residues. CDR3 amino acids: CAISLHPGATTEAFF. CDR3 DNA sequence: TGCGCCATCAGCTTGCACCCAGGGGCTACGACTGAAGCTTTCTTT.

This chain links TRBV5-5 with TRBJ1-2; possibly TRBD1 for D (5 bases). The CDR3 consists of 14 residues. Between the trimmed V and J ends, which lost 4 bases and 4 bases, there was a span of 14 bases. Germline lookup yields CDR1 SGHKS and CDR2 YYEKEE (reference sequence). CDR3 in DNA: TGTGCCAGCAGCGCAACCGGGACTGGCTATGGCTACACCTTC. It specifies CASSATGTGYGYTF.

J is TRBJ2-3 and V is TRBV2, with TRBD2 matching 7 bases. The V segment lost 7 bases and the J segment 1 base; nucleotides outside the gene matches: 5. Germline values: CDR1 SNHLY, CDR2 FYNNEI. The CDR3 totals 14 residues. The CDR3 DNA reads TGTGCCAGCAAAGTGGGAGGGGGCACAGATACGCAGTATTTT. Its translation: CASKVGGGTDTQYF.

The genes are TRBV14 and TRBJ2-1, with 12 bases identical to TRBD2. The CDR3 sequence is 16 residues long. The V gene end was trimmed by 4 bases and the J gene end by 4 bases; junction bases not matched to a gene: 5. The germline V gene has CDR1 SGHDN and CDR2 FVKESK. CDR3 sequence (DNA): TGTGCCAGCAGCCGACTAGCGGGAGAGGGGTACAATGAGCAGTTCTTC. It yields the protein CASSRLAGEGYNEQFF. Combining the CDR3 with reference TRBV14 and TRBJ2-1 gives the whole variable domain EAGVTQFPSHSVIEKGQTVTLRCDPISGHDNLYWYRRVMGKEIKFLLHFVKESKQDESGMPNNRFLAERTGGTYSTLKVQPAELEDSGVYFCASSRLAGEGYNEQFFGPGTRLTVL.

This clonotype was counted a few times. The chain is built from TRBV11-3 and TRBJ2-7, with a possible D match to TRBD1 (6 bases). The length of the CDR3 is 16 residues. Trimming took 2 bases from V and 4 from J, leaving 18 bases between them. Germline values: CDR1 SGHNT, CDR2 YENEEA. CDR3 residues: CASSLYLTQQGYEQYF. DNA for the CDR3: TGTGCCAGCAGCTTATACCTAACTCAACAGGGTTACGAGCAGTACTTC.